The entry below describes one TCR beta chain. This clonotype has at least ten counts. Its specific antigen is unknown. No much larger clone is present one base from it, and per-base qualities are unavailable. From the cysteine up to the phenylalanine, the CDR3 has a length of 12 residues. CDR3 DNA only is kept here, 36 bases in frame from base 1. The germline V gene supplies CDR1 MDHEN and CDR2 SYDVKM. V loses 6 bases, J loses 9 bases, and the germline ends lie 15 bases apart. Profiling of TCR beta VDJ combinations and CDR3 sequences used genomic DNA as the template. An Illumina HiSeq 2000 was used for TCR repertoire sequencing. The authors' pipeline ran thus. Repertoires were assessed using TRBV/TRBJ rearrangement plots, CDR3 size and DJ length profiles, and Simpson's diversity index. The most abundant DNA sequence in the deep sequencing data was taken as the immunodominant clone. CDR3 amino acid sequences were checked for sharing between subjects and were compared against published repertoires and the VDJdb database. Starting from the raw public reads, TCRdb applied fastp trimming at Q25, assembled clones with MiXCR and retained in-frame beta chains. Every distinct CDR3 protein forms one entry, paired with its most common genes and DNA. The V and J calls and clone size come from TCRdb's table, not from the authors' own analysis. Recorded for this sample are about 190,000 distinct CDR3 sequences; less than 65% of them occurred a single time. The top ten clones comprise approximately 16% of the sample.

TCR repertoires of sorted CD4+ and CD8+ blood T cells from severe aplastic anemia patients and healthy subjects were deep-sequenced in the study. Ficoll-Paque density gradient centrifugation was used to isolate peripheral blood mononuclear cells. Before DNA extraction, CD4+ and CD8+ T cells were sorted by FACS or by magnetic beads. This specimen belongs to a study of CD8+CD57+ T cells in acquired aplastic anemia (dated by TCRdb to 2017 to 2018). Notes on the research overall: DNA extracted from sorted CD4+ and CD8+ cells had a mean of approximately 3 ug, with a range of roughly 0.18 to 27.4 ug. Healthy donor samples averaged around 9.8 million reads for CD4+ and roughly 11 million for CD8+ cells. Study-wide conclusions, independent of this receptor: Roughly 29 CD8+ CDR3 sequences were shared between patients and controls but appeared highly expressed in patients and within their immunodominant clones. Between patients and healthy controls, no significant difference in CD8+ Simpson's diversity was found (P=0.060).

This TCR derives from a human donor in good health, serving as a control. What was sequenced was sorted CD4+, CD8+, or CD8+CD57+ T cells (not recorded which) from PBMCs. The rearrangement combines TRBV28 with TRBJ2-7, with the D segment identity uncertain. The nucleotide sequence is given as TGTGCCAGCAGCCTCCCCGATCGAGGGCAGTACTTC. Its coded protein is CASSLPDRGQYF.